This entry lists 22 T cell receptor beta chains sequenced from one sample in a study of CD8 T cells in ankylosing spondylitis. TCRdb reprocessed the 5' RACE reads via MiXCR and lists one record per CDR3 protein. This table holds roughly 91,000 distinct CDR3 sequences, roughly 8.3% found once. Material: blood, either unsorted or a sorted T cell fraction (not recorded which). The receptor source for this set is a male donor with ankylosing spondylitis or in good health (not recorded which).

This clonotype has a count of ten or more. The rearrangement links TRBV29-1 to TRBJ2-3; D remains unclear. The CDR3 is made up of 11 amino acids. In germline, CDR1 is SQVTM, CDR2 ANQGSEA. V lost 4 bases and J lost 6, with 8 bases in between. For the CDR3, the DNA is TGCAGCGTTGGACCCCCGGATACGCAGTATTTT. Amino acids: CSVGPPDTQYF.

This clonotype was picked up many times. CDR3 region: CASSYSQDQPQHF. CDR3 bases: TGTGCCAGCAGTTACTCGCAGGATCAGCCCCAGCATTTT. The V and J genes are TRBV6-2 or TRBV6-3 and TRBJ1-5; D uncertain. Germline V gene sequence: CDR1 MNHEY, CDR2 SVGEGT. Trimming cost V 0 bases and J 5 bases, with 5 bases left between them. This CDR3 spans 13 amino acids.

A few counts support this clonotype. The chain employs TRBV3-1 and TRBJ2-2; 8 nucleotides align to TRBD2. CDR3 length equals 17 residues. After removal of 0 bases from V and 3 bases from J, the junction contained 6 bases not matched to a gene. In germline, CDR1 is LGHDT, CDR2 YNNKEL (reference sequence). The CDR3 DNA is TGTGCCAGCAGCCAAGAAGCGGGGGTCGGGGACACCGGGGAGCTGTTTTTT. Residues: CASSQEAGVGDTGELFF.

This clonotype was recorded at least ten times. The chain links TRBV20-1 to TRBJ2-3; TRBD2 aligns across 7 bases. CDR1 is DFQATT and CDR2 is SNEGSKA in the germline V gene (reference sequence). The CDR3 has 14 amino acids. J gave up 6 bases and V 5 bases, and 11 bases lay outside the gene matches. The DNA of the CDR3 is TGCAGTGCTTTTAGCGGCGGGGGATCTGATACGCAGTATTTT. It specifies CSAFSGGGSDTQYF.

This clonotype was observed a few times. This chain joins TRBV30 and TRBJ2-1; D possibly corresponds to TRBD2 (6 bases). V lost 2 bases, J lost 8 bases, and 13 bases lay in between. Germline loops: CDR1 GTSNPN, CDR2 SVGIG (reference sequence). There are 13 residues in the CDR3. This chain's CDR3 is CAWSPLGLYEQFF. The CDR3 DNA follows: TGTGCCTGGAGTCCCCTGGGACTTTATGAGCAGTTCTTC.

This clonotype was seen ten or more times. V gene TRBV10-2 combines with J gene TRBJ2-3; 10 positions match TRBD1. V was pared by 8 bases and J by 1 base, with 9 bases of the junction left unmatched. Per germline, CDR1 WSHSY and CDR2 SAAADI. The CDR3 has 16 amino acids. CDR3 coding DNA: TGCGCCAGCCCTGGACAGGGGGTTACCGGCACAGATACGCAGTATTTT. Protein product: CASPGQGVTGTDTQYF.

This clonotype was detected ten times or more. The chain links TRBV20-1 to TRBJ1-2; TRBD1 is a possible D gene (5 bases). The CDR3 is made up of 13 amino acids. Germline loops: CDR1 DFQATT, CDR2 SNEGSKA (reference sequence). V was trimmed by 3 bases and J by 4 bases, leaving 12 bases between them. CDR3 coding DNA: TGCAGTGCTAGCGGGGGGGTAGGCTATGGCTACACCTTC. Residues: CSASGGVGYGYTF.

The gene calls are TRBV18 and TRBJ1-5; D perhaps matches TRBD1 (5 bases). With 2 bases removed from V and 4 bases from J, the gap between germline ends came to 15 bases. Germline values: CDR1 KGHSH, CDR2 LQKENI. This CDR3 has 16 residues. CDR3 nucleotide sequence: TGTGCCAGCTCACCATTTTCCGGGACCGGGAATCAGCCCCAGCATTTT. It is translated as CASSPFSGTGNQPQHF.

This clonotype was recorded at least ten times. The rearrangement joins TRBV20-1 to TRBJ1-2, with TRBD1 identical over 7 bases. Germline values: CDR1 DFQATT, CDR2 SNEGSKA (reference sequence). CDR3 size: 13 residues. V was pared by 6 bases and J by 4 bases, with 8 bases of the junction left unmatched. CDR3 coding DNA: TGCAGTGCCCGCACAGGGGCCAGCTATGGCTACACCTTC. Residues: CSARTGASYGYTF.

This clonotype was counted ten times or more. This chain uses TRBV11-3 with TRBJ2-2, with 8 bases that match TRBD1. Germline V lookup: CDR1 SGHNT, CDR2 YENEEA. There are 15 residues in the CDR3. V dropped 0 bases and J dropped 7; count of bases not matched to a gene: 4. CDR3: CASSLDGQGFGELFF. The DNA for the CDR3 is TGTGCCAGCAGCTTAGATGGACAGGGATTCGGGGAGCTGTTTTTT. The whole variable domain, filled in from reference TRBV11-3 and TRBJ2-2, reads EAGVVQSPRYKIIEKKQPVAFWCNPISGHNTLYWYLQNLGQGPELLIRYENEEAVDDSQLPKDRFSAERLKGVDSTLKIQPAELGDSAVYLCASSLDGQGFGELFFGEGSRLTVL.

This clonotype was seen repeatedly, ten times or more. The genes are TRBV10-3 and TRBJ2-7, with 11 bases identical to TRBD2. The CDR3 spans 14 residues. From germline, CDR1 is ENHRY and CDR2 SYGVKD. V shed 0 bases, J shed 11 bases, and the junction held 6 bases outside the gene matches. CDR3 protein: CAISESSGRALEYF. CDR3 DNA: TGTGCCATCAGTGAGTCTAGCGGGAGGGCCCTCGAGTACTTC.

This clonotype was found many times. The chain carries TRBV20-1 and TRBJ2-1; D possibly corresponds to TRBD1 (5 bases). The CDR3 sequence is 15 residues long. V lost 0 bases and J 0 bases, leaving 9 bases between the germline ends. Germline CDR1 DFQATT, CDR2 SNEGSKA (reference sequence). The chain's CDR3 is CSARDYRGSYNEQFF. The CDR3 DNA sequence: TGCAGTGCTAGAGACTATAGGGGCTCCTACAATGAGCAGTTCTTC.

This clonotype occurred a few times. Here the CDR3 reads CASSLVVAGGPYEQYF. The DNA of the CDR3 is TGTGCCAGCAGCTTAGTCGTAGCGGGGGGGCCCTACGAGCAGTACTTC. J is TRBJ2-7 and V is TRBV7-2; 11 bases agree with TRBD2. Trimming cost V 1 base and J 2 bases; bases outside gene matches: 4. Germline lookup yields CDR1 SGHTA and CDR2 FQGNSA. The CDR3 totals 16 residues.

This clonotype was seen at least ten times. The chain carries TRBV11-3 and TRBJ2-7, with 10 bases matching TRBD2. Losses at the gene ends were 1 base for V and 0 bases for J; bases not matched to a gene: 9. Germline V gives CDR1 SGHNT, CDR2 YENEEA. This CDR3 has 18 amino acids. The CDR3 is CASSLVASGGISSYEQYF. In nucleotides, the CDR3 is TGTGCCAGCAGCTTAGTGGCTAGCGGGGGCATAAGCTCCTACGAGCAGTACTTC.

Ten or more counts support this clonotype. This chain joins TRBV7-6 and TRBJ1-1; tentative D call: TRBD1 (6 bases). Between the trimmed V and J ends, which lost 5 bases and 6 bases, there was a span of 13 bases. This CDR3 is 13 amino acids long. CDR1 and CDR2 (germline): SGHVS, FNYEAQ. The CDR3 is CASSRSGGPEAFF. The CDR3 DNA follows: TGTGCCAGCAGCCGATCGGGGGGCCCTGAAGCTTTCTTT.

This clonotype has a count of ten or more. V usage is TRBV3-1 and J usage is TRBJ1-6; unclear D gene. V was pared by 0 bases and J by 1 base, with 7 bases between. Germline CDR1 LGHDT, CDR2 YNNKEL (reference sequence). CDR3 length: 16 amino acids. The CDR3 bases are TGTGCCAGCAGCCAAGAGAGGGTTTCCTATAATTCACCCCTCCACTTT. It translates to CASSQERVSYNSPLHF.

This clonotype came up many times. The rearrangement joins TRBV20-1 to TRBJ2-2; tentatively, D is TRBD2 (6 bases). From germline, CDR1 is DFQATT and CDR2 SNEGSKA (reference sequence). The ends were cut back, 6 bases at V and 5 bases at J, with 13 bases in the middle. The CDR3 spans 13 residues. The CDR3 is CSARDFRTGELFF. The CDR3 nucleotides read TGCAGTGCACGGGACTTCCGAACCGGGGAGCTGTTTTTT.

This clonotype was detected ten times or more. J is TRBJ2-7 and V is TRBV20-1; tentatively, D is TRBD1 (6 bases). The CDR3 consists of 13 residues. Trimming took 5 bases from V and 1 from J, leaving 12 bases between them. From germline, CDR1 is DFQATT and CDR2 SNEGSKA (reference sequence). This CDR3 reads CSAGNRESYEQYF. CDR3 nucleotide sequence: TGCAGTGCTGGGAACAGGGAATCCTACGAGCAGTACTTC.

This clonotype was observed at least ten times. The rearrangement joins TRBV3-1 to TRBJ2-7, with D hard to call. This CDR3 is 13 amino acids long. Trimming cost V 0 bases and J 7 bases, with 10 bases left between them. The germline V gene has CDR1 LGHDT and CDR2 YNNKEL (reference sequence). CDR3 DNA sequence: TGTGCCAGCAGCCAAGATGGCTTTACAGAGCAGTACTTC. This gives the protein CASSQDGFTEQYF.

In this sample, this clonotype turned up many times. This chain uses TRBV5-1 with TRBJ1-2; D is unresolved. There are 15 residues in the CDR3. Trimming left V 0 bases short and J 1 base short, with 10 bases between. Germline V lookup: CDR1 SGHRS, CDR2 YFSETQ. CDR3: CASSLEGNLNYGYTF. The DNA for the CDR3 is TGCGCCAGCAGCTTGGAGGGAAACCTTAACTATGGCTACACCTTC.

This clonotype was observed a few times. The chain carries TRBV5-1 and TRBJ2-7; 10 nucleotides agree with TRBD2. This CDR3 is 15 amino acids long. CDR1 and CDR2 (germline): SGHRS, YFSETQ. After removal of 3 bases from V and 8 bases from J, the junction contained 11 bases not matched to a gene. The CDR3: CASSSGLAENGQQYF. In DNA form, the CDR3 reads TGCGCCAGCAGCTCCGGACTAGCGGAGAACGGGCAGCAGTACTTC.

This clonotype came up a few times. The V call is TRBV7-9, the J call TRBJ2-7; a possible D gene is TRBD2 (6 bases). The germline V gene has CDR1 SEHNR and CDR2 FQNEAQ (reference sequence). The CDR3 spans 17 residues. V lost 1 base and J 7 bases, leaving 23 bases between the germline ends. The CDR3 region is CASSLEIPGEFYREQYF. The DNA for the CDR3 is TGTGCCAGCAGCTTAGAAATCCCGGGGGAGTTCTACAGGGAGCAGTACTTC.